The 20 T cell receptor beta chains in this list originate from one sample, sequenced in a study of PD-1 blockade in mismatch repair-deficient tumors. TCRdb's table, derived via immunoSEQ multiplex PCR, lists solely in-frame clones and lacks some. The data contain 100,000 to 150,000 clones, roughly nine tenths of them singletons. The sequencing here drew on peripheral blood, taken 44 weeks after starting pembrolizumab. The receptors stem from an adult with mismatch repair-deficient cancer.

The chain has TRBV6-1 and TRBJ2-7; TRBD1 matches 11 bases. CDR3 length: 16 amino acids. J was trimmed by 4 bases and V by 2 bases; bases with no gene match: 7. CDR1 MNHNS and CDR2 SASEGT come from the germline V gene. This chain's CDR3 is CASSEIRTGGIYEQYF. CDR3 nucleotides: TGTGCCAGCAGTGAAATTAGGACAGGGGGCATATACGAGCAGTACTTC.

The CDR3 here is CASSPTGERALETQYF. The CDR3 DNA is TGCGCCAGCAGCCCGACGGGCGAGAGGGCGTTGGAGACCCAGTACTTC. The chain joins TRBV4-1 to TRBJ2-5; weak D call: TRBD2 (5 bases). The CDR3 has 16 residues. Germline V gene lookup returns CDR1 MGHRA and CDR2 YSYEKL. The V gene lost 4 bases and the J gene lost 5 bases, with 20 bases spanning the gap.

The J gene is TRBJ1-5, the V gene TRBV28; D is undetermined. CDR1 is MDHEN and CDR2 is SYDVKM in the germline V gene. Deletions cut 4 bases from V and 1 base from J, with 11 bases between. The CDR3 sequence is 15 residues long. The CDR3 reads CASSSTPGSNQPQHF. The CDR3 DNA is TGTGCCAGCAGTTCCACTCCCGGGAGCAATCAGCCCCAGCATTTT.

CDR3 DNA sequence: TGCGCCAGCAGCTTCCGGGACAGCCCATCCTACGAGCAGTACTTC. This translates into CASSFRDSPSYEQYF. The chain uses TRBV4-3 and TRBJ2-7, with 7 bases lining up with TRBD1. This CDR3 comprises 15 residues. The junction had 8 bases not matched to a gene; V was cut back by 5 bases and J by 1 base. CDR1 is LGHNA and CDR2 is YSLEER in the germline V gene.

The rearrangement links TRBV19 to TRBJ2-7, with D perhaps TRBD1 (5 bases). This CDR3 has 12 amino acids. V was pared by 5 bases and J by 4 bases, with 9 bases between. The germline gives CDR1 LNHDA, CDR2 SQIVND (reference sequence). The DNA for the CDR3 is TGTGCCAGTAGTGACAGCGCGTACGAGCAGTACTTC. Protein: CASSDSAYEQYF. The full variable domain, its missing parts supplied by reference TRBV19 and TRBJ2-7, is DGGITQSPKYLFRKEGQNVTLSCEQNLNHDAMYWYRQDPGQGLRLIYYSQIVNDFQKGDIAEGYSVSREKKESFPLTVTSAQKNPTAFYLCASSDSAYEQYFGPGTRLTVT.

The CDR3 nucleotides read TGTGCCATCAGCGTTCGCCCTCCCGGGGAGCTGTTTTTT. Protein product: CAISVRPPGELFF. V gene TRBV10-3 combines with J gene TRBJ2-2; D gene unclear. The germline V and J ends were trimmed by 6 bases and 6 bases, with 11 bases remaining between them. CDR3 size: 13 residues. Per germline, CDR1 ENHRY and CDR2 SYGVKD.

As to this clone: Other DNA sequences in the same sample also yield this CDR3. This sequence joins TRBV13 and TRBJ2-2, with D possibly being TRBD2 (6 bases). This CDR3 region has 14 residues. Trimming left V 4 bases short and J 2 bases short, with 8 bases between. CDR1 PRHDT and CDR2 FYEKMQ come from the germline V gene (reference sequence). The CDR3 DNA reads as TGTGCCAGCAGCTCCGGGACTAACACCGGGGAGCTGTTTTTT. Protein sequence: CASSSGTNTGELFF.

The chain has TRBV27 and TRBJ2-1; 14 nucleotides line up with TRBD2. This CDR3 has 18 amino acids. The germline V gene has CDR1 MNHEY and CDR2 SMNVEV (reference sequence). J lost 5 bases, V lost 4 bases, and 10 bases had no gene match. The CDR3 loop is CASSSTTSGRAPHNEQFF. In nucleotides, the CDR3 is TGTGCCAGCAGTTCGACGACTAGCGGGAGGGCCCCCCACAATGAGCAGTTCTTC.

The chain carries TRBV19 and TRBJ1-1; D is ambiguous. Germline V CDR1 and CDR2: LNHDA, SQIVND (reference sequence). V dropped 3 bases and J dropped 1 base, with 12 bases sitting between them. The CDR3 extends over 15 amino acids. The CDR3 bases are TGTGCCAGTAGTATGAACCCGAGGCCGAACACTGAAGCTTTCTTT. Its translation is CASSMNPRPNTEAFF.

The rearrangement joins TRBV19 to TRBJ2-7; D gene unclear. The CDR3 runs 11 residues. V lost 1 base and J 6 bases, leaving 4 bases between the germline ends. Germline-derived CDR1 and CDR2 are LNHDA and SQIVND (reference sequence). CDR3: CASSIGTEQYF. CDR3 sequence (DNA): TGTGCCAGTAGTATAGGAACCGAGCAGTACTTC.

This clone has just one count. The chain combines TRBV6-6 with TRBJ2-7; no clear D. The germline V gene has CDR1 MNHNY and CDR2 SVGAGI (reference sequence). There are 14 residues in the CDR3. V lost 5 bases to trimming and J lost 2 bases, with 13 bases between them. CDR3 DNA sequence: TGTGCCAGCAGTGACCCAGACCTGACCTACGAGCAGTACTTC. Residues: CASSDPDLTYEQYF.

The chain combines TRBV28 with TRBJ2-7, with D maybe TRBD2 (5 bases). V was cut by 10 bases and J by 0 bases, with 13 bases left in between. The CDR3 runs to 13 residues. CDR1 is MDHEN and CDR2 is SYDVKM in the germline V gene. CDR3 sequence (DNA): TGTGCCACCGGGGTTCAACCCTCCTACGAGCAGTACTTC. As protein: CATGVQPSYEQYF.

This sequence joins TRBV4-1 and TRBJ2-3, with D possibly matching TRBD2 (5 bases). CDR1 MGHRA and CDR2 YSYEKL come from the germline V gene. The CDR3 extends over 15 amino acids. The V end was cut by 2 bases, the J end by 2 bases, with 11 bases between. The CDR3 region has the DNA TGCGCCAGCAGCCAAAGAGCGGTAGCCACAGATACGCAGTATTTT. Translation gives CASSQRAVATDTQYF.

This chain uses TRBV10-1 with TRBJ2-2; D tentatively fits TRBD1 or TRBD2 (5 bases each). Germline loops: CDR1 WNHNN, CDR2 SYGVQD (reference sequence). V was shortened by 0 bases and J by 6 bases, with 11 bases between the two germline ends. CDR3 length: 15 amino acids. The CDR3 DNA sequence: TGCGCCAGCAGTGAGTCCCCAGAGGGGCCCGGGGAGCTGTTTTTT. This translates into CASSESPEGPGELFF.

CDR3: CASSNRGIYEQYF. CDR3 in DNA: TGTGCCAGTAGTAACAGGGGGATTTACGAGCAGTACTTC. This rearrangement joins TRBV19 to TRBJ2-7; 8 bases are a match to TRBD1. V lost 4 bases, J lost 4 bases, and 3 bases stayed unmatched. The CDR3 totals 13 residues. Germline values: CDR1 LNHDA, CDR2 SQIVND (reference sequence). The full variable domain, completed using reference TRBV19 and TRBJ2-7, is DGGITQSPKYLFRKEGQNVTLSCEQNLNHDAMYWYRQDPGQGLRLIYYSQIVNDFQKGDIAEGYSVSREKKESFPLTVTSAQKNPTAFYLCASSNRGIYEQYFGPGTRLTVT.

J is TRBJ2-3 and V is TRBV9; 9 nucleotides align to TRBD2. This CDR3 spans 14 amino acids. Germline V lookup: CDR1 SGDLS, CDR2 YYNGEE. The ends lost 2 bases at V and 3 bases at J; junction bases unmatched: 1. The CDR3 region has the DNA TGTGCCAGCAGCGTTAGCGGGGGAACAGATACGCAGTATTTT. Translation gives CASSVSGGTDTQYF.

This rearrangement joins TRBV6-5 to TRBJ2-7; D might be TRBD1 or TRBD2, each matching 6 bases. Trimming removed 1 base from V and 0 bases from J, with 10 bases in between. The CDR3 has 15 residues. Germline values: CDR1 MNHEY, CDR2 SVGAGI. In nucleotides, the CDR3 is TGTGCCAGCAGTTACTTTGCGGGACACTCCTACGAGCAGTACTTC. Its translation is CASSYFAGHSYEQYF.

The CDR3 region is CASSLSGKSTDTQYF. CDR3 sequence (DNA): TGTGCCAGCAGCTTAAGCGGGAAAAGCACAGATACGCAGTATTTT. The genes are TRBV7-9 and TRBJ2-3; TRBD2 matches 7 bases. The junction had 2 bases not matched to a gene; V was cut back by 2 bases and J by 0 bases. The CDR3 length is 15 residues. Germline V gene data show CDR1 as SEHNR and CDR2 as FQNEAQ (reference sequence).

This clone has a single count. For the CDR3, the DNA is TGTGCCAGCAGTTCCAGGGACAGCACCGGGGAGCTGTTTTTT. Translated, it gives CASSSRDSTGELFF. The rearrangement joins TRBV27 to TRBJ2-2, with 7 bases lining up with TRBD1. CDR3 length: 14 residues. Germline values: CDR1 MNHEY, CDR2 SMNVEV (reference sequence). V trimming: 4 bases; J trimming: 4 bases; junction bases outside the gene matches: 3.

V gene TRBV5-1 combines with J gene TRBJ2-7; 8 bases line up with TRBD1. V trimming: 6 bases; J trimming: 3 bases; junction bases outside the gene matches: 8. This CDR3 is built from 14 residues. Per the germline V gene, CDR1 is SGHRS and CDR2 is YFSETQ. CDR3 loop: CASTYGQGVYEQYF. CDR3 bases: TGCGCCAGCACCTACGGACAGGGTGTCTACGAGCAGTACTTC.